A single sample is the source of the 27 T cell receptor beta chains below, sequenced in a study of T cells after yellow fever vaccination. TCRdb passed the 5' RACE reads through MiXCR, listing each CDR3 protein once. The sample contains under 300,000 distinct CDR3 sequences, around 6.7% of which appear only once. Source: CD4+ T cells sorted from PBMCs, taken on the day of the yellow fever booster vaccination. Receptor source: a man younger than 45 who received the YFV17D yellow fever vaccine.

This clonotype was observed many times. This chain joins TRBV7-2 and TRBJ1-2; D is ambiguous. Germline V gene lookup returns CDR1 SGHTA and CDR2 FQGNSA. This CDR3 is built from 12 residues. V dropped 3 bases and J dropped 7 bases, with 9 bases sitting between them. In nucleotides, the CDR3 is TGTGCCAGCAGCTTTCAAGTCTTTGGCTACACCTTC. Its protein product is CASSFQVFGYTF.

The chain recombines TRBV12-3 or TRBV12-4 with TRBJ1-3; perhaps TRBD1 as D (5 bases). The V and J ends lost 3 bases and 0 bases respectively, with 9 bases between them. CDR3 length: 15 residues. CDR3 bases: TGTGCCAGCAGTTTTCGGGGGGACTCTGGAAACACCATATATTTT. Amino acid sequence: CASSFRGDSGNTIYF.

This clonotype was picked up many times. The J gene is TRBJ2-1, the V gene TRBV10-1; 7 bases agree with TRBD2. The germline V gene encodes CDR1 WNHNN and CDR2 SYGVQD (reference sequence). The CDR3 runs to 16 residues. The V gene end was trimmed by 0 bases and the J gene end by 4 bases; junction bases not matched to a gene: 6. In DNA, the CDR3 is TGCGCCAGCAGTGAGTCCCGGGACTACCCATACAATGAGCAGTTCTTC. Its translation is CASSESRDYPYNEQFF.

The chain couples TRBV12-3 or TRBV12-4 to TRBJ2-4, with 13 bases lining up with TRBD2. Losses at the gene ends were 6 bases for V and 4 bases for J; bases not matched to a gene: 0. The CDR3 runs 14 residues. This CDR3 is CASRLAGGKNIQYF. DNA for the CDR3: TGTGCCAGCAGACTAGCGGGAGGGAAAAACATTCAGTACTTC.

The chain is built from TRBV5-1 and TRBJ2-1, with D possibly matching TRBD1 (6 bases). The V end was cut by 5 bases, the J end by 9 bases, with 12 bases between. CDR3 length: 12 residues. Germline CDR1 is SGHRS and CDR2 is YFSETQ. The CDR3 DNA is TGCGCCAGCAGTGTAACAGGGACTGAGCAGTTCTTC. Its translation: CASSVTGTEQFF. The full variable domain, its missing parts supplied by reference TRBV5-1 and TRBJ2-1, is KAGVTQTPRYLIKTRGQQVTLSCSPISGHRSVSWYQQTPGQGLQFLFEYFSETQRNKGNFPGRFSGRQFSNSRSEMNVSTLELGDSALYLCASSVTGTEQFFGPGTRLTVL.

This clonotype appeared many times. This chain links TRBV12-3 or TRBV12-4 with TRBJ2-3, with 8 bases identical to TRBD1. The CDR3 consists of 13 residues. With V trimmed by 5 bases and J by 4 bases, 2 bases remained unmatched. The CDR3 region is CASSGQGPDTQYF. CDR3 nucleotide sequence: TGTGCCAGCAGTGGACAGGGACCAGATACGCAGTATTTT.

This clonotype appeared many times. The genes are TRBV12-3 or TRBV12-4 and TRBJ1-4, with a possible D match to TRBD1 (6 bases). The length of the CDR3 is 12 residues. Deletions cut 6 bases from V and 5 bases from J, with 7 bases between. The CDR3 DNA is TGTGCCAGCAGCCAGGGGAATGAAAAACTGTTTTTT. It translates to CASSQGNEKLFF.

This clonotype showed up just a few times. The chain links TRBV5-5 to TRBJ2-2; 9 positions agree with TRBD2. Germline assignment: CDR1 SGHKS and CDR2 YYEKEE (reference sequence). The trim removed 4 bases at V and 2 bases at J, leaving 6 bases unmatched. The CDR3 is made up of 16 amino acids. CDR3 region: CASSGRLAANTGELFF. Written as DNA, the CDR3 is TGTGCCAGCAGCGGTAGACTAGCGGCAAACACCGGGGAGCTGTTTTTT.

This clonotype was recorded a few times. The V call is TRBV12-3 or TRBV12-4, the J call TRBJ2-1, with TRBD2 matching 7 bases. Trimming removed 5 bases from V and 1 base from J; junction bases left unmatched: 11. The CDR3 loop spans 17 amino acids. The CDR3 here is CASSLNSGAGSYNEQFF. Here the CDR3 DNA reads TGTGCCAGCAGTCTCAACAGCGGGGCAGGATCCTACAATGAGCAGTTCTTC.

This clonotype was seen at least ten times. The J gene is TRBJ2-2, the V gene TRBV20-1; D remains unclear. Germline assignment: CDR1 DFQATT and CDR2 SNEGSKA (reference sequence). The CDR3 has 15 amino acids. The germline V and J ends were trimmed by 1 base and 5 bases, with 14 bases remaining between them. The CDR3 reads CSARVADTRTGELFF. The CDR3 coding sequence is TGCAGTGCTAGAGTCGCTGATACGAGGACCGGGGAGCTGTTTTTT.

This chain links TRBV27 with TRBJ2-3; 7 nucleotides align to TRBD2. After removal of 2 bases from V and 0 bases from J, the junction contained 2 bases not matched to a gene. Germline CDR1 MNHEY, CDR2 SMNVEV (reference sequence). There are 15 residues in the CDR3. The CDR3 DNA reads TGTGCCAGCAGTTTAACTAGCGTAAGCACAGATACGCAGTATTTT. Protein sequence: CASSLTSVSTDTQYF.

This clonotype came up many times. In nucleotides, the CDR3 is TGTGCCACCTCGGTCTCGACATTCGAGCAGTACTTC. It translates to CATSVSTFEQYF. V gene TRBV3-1 combines with J gene TRBJ2-7; D remains ambiguous. The V and J ends lost 10 bases and 6 bases respectively, with 16 bases between them. Germline V gives CDR1 LGHDT, CDR2 YNNKEL (reference sequence). The length of the CDR3 is 12 residues.

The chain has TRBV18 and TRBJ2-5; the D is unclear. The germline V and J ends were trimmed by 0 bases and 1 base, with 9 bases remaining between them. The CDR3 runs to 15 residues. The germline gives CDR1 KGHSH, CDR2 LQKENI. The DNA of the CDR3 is TGTGCCAGCTCACCACCGAGGCCAGTCCAAGAGACCCAGTACTTC. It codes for CASSPPRPVQETQYF.

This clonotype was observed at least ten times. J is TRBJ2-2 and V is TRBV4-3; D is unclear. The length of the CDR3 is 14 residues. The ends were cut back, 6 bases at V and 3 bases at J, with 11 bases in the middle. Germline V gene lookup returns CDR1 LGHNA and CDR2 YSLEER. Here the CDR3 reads CASRDVMDTGELFF. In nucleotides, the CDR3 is TGCGCCAGCAGAGACGTAATGGACACCGGGGAGCTGTTTTTT.

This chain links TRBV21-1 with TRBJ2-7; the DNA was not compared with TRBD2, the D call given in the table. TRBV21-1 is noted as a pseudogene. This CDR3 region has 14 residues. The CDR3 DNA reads TGTGCCATCCTCCCGTCGGGGGAGGGAAGCGAGCAGTACTTC. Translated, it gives CAILPSGEGSEQYF.

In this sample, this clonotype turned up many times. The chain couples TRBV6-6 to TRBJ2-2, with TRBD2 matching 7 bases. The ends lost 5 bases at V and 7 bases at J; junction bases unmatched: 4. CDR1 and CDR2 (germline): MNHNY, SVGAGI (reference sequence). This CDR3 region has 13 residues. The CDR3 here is CASSTPGGGELFF. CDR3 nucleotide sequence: TGTGCCAGCAGTACCCCGGGAGGCGGGGAGCTGTTTTTT.

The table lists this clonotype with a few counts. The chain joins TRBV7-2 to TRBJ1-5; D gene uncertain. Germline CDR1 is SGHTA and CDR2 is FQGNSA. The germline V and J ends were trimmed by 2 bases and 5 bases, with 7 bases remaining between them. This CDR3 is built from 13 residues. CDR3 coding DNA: TGTGCCAGCAGCTTAACGAGGTATCAGCCCCAGCATTTT. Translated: CASSLTRYQPQHF.

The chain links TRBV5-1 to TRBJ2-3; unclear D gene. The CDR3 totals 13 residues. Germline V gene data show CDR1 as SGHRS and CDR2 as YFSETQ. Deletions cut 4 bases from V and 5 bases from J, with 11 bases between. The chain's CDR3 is CASSPGARDTQYF. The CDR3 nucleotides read TGCGCCAGCAGCCCAGGAGCCAGAGATACGCAGTATTTT.

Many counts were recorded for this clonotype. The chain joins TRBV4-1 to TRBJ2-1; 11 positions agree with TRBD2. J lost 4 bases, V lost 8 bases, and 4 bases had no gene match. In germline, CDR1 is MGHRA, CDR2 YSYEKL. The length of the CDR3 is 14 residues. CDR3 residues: CASRTSGSYNEQFF. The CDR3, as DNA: TGCGCCAGCCGCACTAGCGGGAGTTACAATGAGCAGTTCTTC.

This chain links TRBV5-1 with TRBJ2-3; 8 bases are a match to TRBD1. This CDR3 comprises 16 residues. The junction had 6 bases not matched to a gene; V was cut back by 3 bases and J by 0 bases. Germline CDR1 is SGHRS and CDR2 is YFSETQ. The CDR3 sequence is CASSYRGAGSTDTQYF. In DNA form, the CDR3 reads TGCGCCAGCAGCTACAGGGGGGCAGGTAGCACAGATACGCAGTATTTT. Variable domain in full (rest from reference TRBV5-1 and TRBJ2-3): KAGVTQTPRYLIKTRGQQVTLSCSPISGHRSVSWYQQTPGQGLQFLFEYFSETQRNKGNFPGRFSGRQFSNSRSEMNVSTLELGDSALYLCASSYRGAGSTDTQYFGPGTRLTVL.

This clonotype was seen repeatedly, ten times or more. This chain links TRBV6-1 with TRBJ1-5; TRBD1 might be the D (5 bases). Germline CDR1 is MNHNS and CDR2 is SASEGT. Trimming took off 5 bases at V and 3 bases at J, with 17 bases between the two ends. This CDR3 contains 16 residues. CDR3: CASSKPLGGDNQPQHF. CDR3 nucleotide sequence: TGTGCCAGCAGTAAACCCCTGGGGGGGGACAATCAGCCCCAGCATTTT.

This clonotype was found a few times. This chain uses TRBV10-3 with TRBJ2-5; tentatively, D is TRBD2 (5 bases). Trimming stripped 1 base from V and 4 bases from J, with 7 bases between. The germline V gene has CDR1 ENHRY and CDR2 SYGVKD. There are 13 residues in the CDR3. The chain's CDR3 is CAISEFGGETQYF. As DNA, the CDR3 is TGTGCCATCAGTGAGTTCGGAGGAGAGACCCAGTACTTC.

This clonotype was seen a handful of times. In DNA form, the CDR3 reads TGCGCCAGCAAAAAAGAGGGGAGAACAGTGGCTTTCTTT. Amino acid sequence: CASKKEGRTVAFF. V usage is TRBV5-1 and J usage is TRBJ1-1, with D tentatively TRBD1 (5 bases). Deletions cut 6 bases from V and 11 bases from J, with 20 bases between. Germline CDR1 is SGHRS and CDR2 is YFSETQ. The CDR3 has 13 amino acids.

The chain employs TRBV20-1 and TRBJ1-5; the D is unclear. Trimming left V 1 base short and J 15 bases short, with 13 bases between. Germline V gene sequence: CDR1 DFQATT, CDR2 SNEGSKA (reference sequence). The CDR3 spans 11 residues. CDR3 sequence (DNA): TGCAGTGCTAGAGTTGGGCCCCAATTGCATTTT. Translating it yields CSARVGPQLHF.

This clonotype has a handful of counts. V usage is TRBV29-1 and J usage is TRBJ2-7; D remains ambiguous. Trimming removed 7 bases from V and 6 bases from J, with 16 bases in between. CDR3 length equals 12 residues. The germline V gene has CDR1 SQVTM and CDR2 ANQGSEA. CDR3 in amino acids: CSATLLDSEQYF. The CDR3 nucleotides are TGCAGCGCGACCCTTCTAGATAGCGAGCAGTACTTC.

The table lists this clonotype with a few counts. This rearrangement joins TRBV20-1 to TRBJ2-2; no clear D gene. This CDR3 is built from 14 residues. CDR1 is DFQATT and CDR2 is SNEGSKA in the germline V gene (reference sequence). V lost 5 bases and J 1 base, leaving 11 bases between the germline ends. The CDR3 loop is CSALLGGNTGELFF. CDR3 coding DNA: TGCAGTGCTCTCCTCGGTGGGAACACCGGGGAGCTGTTTTTT.

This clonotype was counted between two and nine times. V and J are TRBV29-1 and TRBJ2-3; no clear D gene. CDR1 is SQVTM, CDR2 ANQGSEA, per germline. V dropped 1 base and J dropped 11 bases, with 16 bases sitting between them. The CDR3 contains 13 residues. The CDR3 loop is CSVEAIGAQMQYF. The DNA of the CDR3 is TGCAGCGTTGAAGCCATCGGAGCCCAGATGCAGTATTTT.